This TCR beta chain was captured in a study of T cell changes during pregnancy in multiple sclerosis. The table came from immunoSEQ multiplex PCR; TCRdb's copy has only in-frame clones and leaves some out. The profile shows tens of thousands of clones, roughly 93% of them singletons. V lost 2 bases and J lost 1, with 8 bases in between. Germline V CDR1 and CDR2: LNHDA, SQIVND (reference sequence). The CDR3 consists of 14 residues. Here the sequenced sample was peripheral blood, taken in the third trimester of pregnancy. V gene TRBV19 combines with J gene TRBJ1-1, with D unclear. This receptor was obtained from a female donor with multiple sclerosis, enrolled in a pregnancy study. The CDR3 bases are TGTGCCAGTAGTATAAACGCAGGGAACACTGAAGCTTTCTTT. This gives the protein CASSINAGNTEAFF.